A single T cell receptor beta chain is shown here with its context. These data come from a study of response to subunit inactivated influenza vaccine. V lost 7 bases to trimming and J lost 1 base; unmatched junction nucleotides: 12. From germline, CDR1 is MNHEY and CDR2 SMNVEV (reference sequence). The CDR3 consists of 16 residues. TCRdb re-called the RT-PCR reads through MiXCR, storing one row per CDR3 protein. The sample holds about 540,000 distinct CDR3 sequences, 20% to 25% seen once. Separately, the same data were catalogued under a study of T cells expressing NK-cell markers. Per that study: Researchers built TCR beta cDNA using 5'RACE template switching with UMIs. In the group of eight sequenced donors, seven were HCMV-seropositive and one was seronegative. About 1.0-7.5% of CD8+ T cells in over five donors belonged to dominant NKG2C+ clonotypes. The leading position in the CD3+CD56-NKG2C+ fraction of several donors also went to these clonotypes.

The receptor's source is a man aged 50 to 59 who received an inactivated influenza vaccine. The sample consisted of CD4+ T cells sorted from PBMCs, taken 11 to 12 days after vaccination. The gene calls are TRBV27 and TRBJ2-7; 8 bases agree with TRBD2. CDR3 sequence: CASTPLAAGGSYEQYF. The CDR3 coding sequence is TGTGCCAGCACTCCCCTAGCCGCGGGGGGATCCTACGAGCAGTACTTC.